The 7 T cell receptor beta chains below come from one sample, sequenced in a study of T cell repertoires in aging, cancer and after chemotherapy. Amplification of TCR beta used genomic DNA extracted from peripheral blood. Rearranged V-D-J TRB sequences were amplified with a mixed TRB-A/B primer pool. From the multiplex PCR reads, TCRdb called clonotypes with MiXCR, one entry per CDR3 protein. The sample contains approximately 13,000 distinct CDR3 sequences, approximately 22% of which appear only once. The source material was blood. The receptors were sampled from a human donor in good health.

This clonotype is medium-sized within its sample. The genes are TRBV6-1 and TRBJ2-7; a possible D gene is TRBD1 (5 bases). V lost 2 bases and J lost 3, with 11 bases in between. This CDR3 contains 14 residues. CDR1 is MNHNS, CDR2 SASEGT, per germline. CDR3 protein: CASSEIGRDYEQYF. Here the CDR3 DNA reads TGTGCCAGCAGTGAAATCGGCAGGGACTACGAGCAGTACTTC.

This clonotype is medium-sized by share. The chain uses TRBV7-2 and TRBJ1-6; weak D call: TRBD1 (6 bases). CDR3 size: 15 residues. The V gene's germline CDR1 is SGHTA and CDR2 FQGNSA. The V gene lost 5 bases and the J gene lost 7 bases, with 15 bases spanning the gap. CDR3 loop: CASSDLRQVNSPLHF. The CDR3 DNA reads TGTGCCAGCAGCGATCTCAGACAGGTCAATTCACCCCTCCACTTT.

This clonotype was seen ten or more times. The chain combines TRBV20-1 with TRBJ1-4; D unresolved. The CDR3 has 13 amino acids. CDR1 and CDR2 from the germline V gene are DFQATT and SNEGSKA (reference sequence). The germline V and J ends were trimmed by 6 bases and 0 bases, with 8 bases remaining between them. As DNA, the CDR3 is TGCAGTGCCTTGGGAGCAACTAATGAAAAACTGTTTTTT. Translated, it gives CSALGATNEKLFF.

The sample holds a few counts of this clonotype. The rearrangement links TRBV18 to TRBJ1-3; D is possibly TRBD1 (6 bases). Germline CDR1 reads KGHSH; CDR2 reads LQKENI. CDR3 length: 16 amino acids. The ends were cut back, 6 bases at V and 2 bases at J, with 17 bases in the middle. The chain's CDR3 is CASSGGAPSTGNTIYF. The CDR3 region has the DNA TGTGCCAGCTCCGGGGGGGCCCCTTCAACTGGAAACACCATATATTTT. Supplemented by reference TRBV18 and TRBJ1-3, the full variable domain reads NAGVMQNPRHLVRRRGQEARLRCSPMKGHSHVYWYRQLPEEGLKFMVYLQKENIIDESGMPKERFSAEFPKEGPSILRIQQVVRGDSAAYFCASSGGAPSTGNTIYFGEGSWLTVV.

This clonotype was observed a few times. V and J are TRBV7-2 and TRBJ1-2; no clear D gene. The CDR3 totals 13 residues. V lost 4 bases and J lost 8, with 14 bases in between. The germline V gene has CDR1 SGHTA and CDR2 FQGNSA. DNA for the CDR3: TGTGCCAGCAGCTATCGACCGGTTAAAGGCTACACCTTC. It specifies CASSYRPVKGYTF.

By its share, this clonotype is medium-sized. The chain links TRBV20-1 to TRBJ2-7, with 7 bases that match TRBD1. The trim removed 6 bases at V and 7 bases at J, leaving 9 bases unmatched. The CDR3 totals 12 residues. Germline assignment: CDR1 DFQATT and CDR2 SNEGSKA (reference sequence). The CDR3 bases are TGCAGTGCCGCGACAGGGTTTGGGGAGCAGTACTTC. Protein: CSAATGFGEQYF.

The chain joins TRBV6-5 to TRBJ2-1, with 7 positions matching TRBD1. V shed 7 bases and J 7 bases; nucleotides not matched to a gene: 13. CDR3 size: 15 residues. The germline V gene has CDR1 MNHEY and CDR2 SVGAGI. The CDR3 bases are TGTGCCAGCACCCCCTGGACAGGTGGAGTGAATGAGCAGTTCTTC. It yields the protein CASTPWTGGVNEQFF.